The 30 T cell receptor beta chains presented below share a single source sample, sequenced in a study of T-cell memory formation after mild COVID-19. TCRdb redid the calling of the 5' RACE reads with MiXCR, one entry per CDR3 protein. The profile shows about 350,000 distinct CDR3 sequences, around 30% of them singletons. Sequenced material: PBMCs or a T cell subset sorted from them (not recorded which). The receptors shown here come from an adult woman who had mild COVID-19 (a few samples of this study predate the infection). Cell type and time point are not known.

This clonotype was seen more than once but under ten times. The CDR3 DNA sequence: TGCAGTGCTCCAGAGCCGGGGGGGGCCGGCAATGAGCAGTTCTTC. This encodes CSAPEPGGAGNEQFF. V and J are TRBV20-1 and TRBJ2-1; 8 bases agree with TRBD2. The CDR3 spans 15 residues. V was clipped by 5 bases and J by 6 bases; unmatched bases: 12. Germline CDR1 reads DFQATT; CDR2 reads SNEGSKA (reference sequence).

This clonotype came up a few times. J is TRBJ1-5 and V is TRBV20-1; possibly TRBD1 for D (5 bases). The CDR3 covers 16 residues. V shed 5 bases and J shed 7 bases, with 24 bases lying between them. Germline V lookup: CDR1 DFQATT, CDR2 SNEGSKA (reference sequence). The CDR3 coding sequence is TGCAGTGCTCCCCAGGGAGAGGGGCGTTCGGGACAGCCCCAGCATTTT. It specifies CSAPQGEGRSGQPQHF.

The chain combines TRBV7-6 with TRBJ2-7; the D is unclear. V gave up 1 base and J gave up 6 bases, with 10 bases separating them. CDR3 length: 13 amino acids. Germline V gene sequence: CDR1 SGHVS, CDR2 FNYEAQ. This CDR3 reads CASSLEGSTEQYF. In DNA form, the CDR3 reads TGTGCCAGCAGCTTAGAGGGCTCTACCGAGCAGTACTTC.

The J gene is TRBJ2-5, the V gene TRBV12-3 or TRBV12-4, with D hard to call. The CDR3 is made up of 13 amino acids. V was trimmed by 2 bases and J by 5 bases, leaving 9 bases between them. The DNA for the CDR3 is TGTGCCAGCAGTTTAACCCCAGCGGAGACCCAGTACTTC. It encodes CASSLTPAETQYF.

This clonotype was seen more than once but under ten times. The rearrangement uses TRBV4-1 and TRBJ2-3; 7 positions match TRBD1. V was pared by 2 bases and J by 4 bases, with 6 bases of the junction left unmatched. This CDR3 has 15 residues. Per the germline V gene, CDR1 is MGHRA and CDR2 is YSYEKL. CDR3 nucleotides: TGCGCCAGCAGCCAATCACAGGGGTCGGCAGATACGCAGTATTTT. Its protein is CASSQSQGSADTQYF.

This clonotype occurred many times. The chain carries TRBV6-5 and TRBJ2-2; perhaps TRBD1 as D (7 bases). V lost 0 bases and J 4 bases, leaving 12 bases between the germline ends. The CDR3 totals 16 residues. The germline V gene encodes CDR1 MNHEY and CDR2 SVGAGI. CDR3 nucleotide sequence: TGTGCCAGCAGTTACTCCAGGGGGGCCGGCACCGGGGAGCTGTTTTTT. This codes for CASSYSRGAGTGELFF.

This clonotype came up a few times. The genes are TRBV4-1 and TRBJ1-3; 7 positions agree with TRBD1. Germline trimming cut 1 base from V and 6 bases from J; bases unmatched to any gene: 9. This CDR3 region has 16 residues. Looked up from germline, CDR1 is MGHRA and CDR2 is YSYEKL. The CDR3 nucleotides are TGCGCCAGCAGCCAAGCTGACCGCGGACAGGCAAACACCATATATTTT. Protein product: CASSQADRGQANTIYF.

This clonotype was seen more than once but under ten times. This rearrangement joins TRBV7-9 to TRBJ1-5, with 7 bases lining up with TRBD1. The germline V gene encodes CDR1 SEHNR and CDR2 FQNEAQ (reference sequence). The CDR3 covers 12 residues. The junction had 6 bases not matched to a gene; V was cut back by 5 bases and J by 11 bases. The CDR3, as DNA: TGTGCCAGCAGCCAAGACAGGGAAACCCAGCATTTT. It specifies CASSQDRETQHF. The full variable domain, completed using reference TRBV7-9 and TRBJ1-5, is DTGVSQNPRHKITKRGQNVTFRCDPISEHNRLYWYRQTLGQGPEFLTYFQNEAQLEKSRLLSDRFSAERPKGSFSTLEIQRTEQGDSAMYLCASSQDRETQHFGDGTRLSIL.

This clonotype was detected only a few times. The rearrangement joins TRBV15 to TRBJ1-6, with 7 nucleotides matching TRBD1. Germline V CDR1 and CDR2: LNHNV, YYDKDF (reference sequence). CDR3 size: 15 residues. Trimming at V came to 5 bases and at J to 7 bases, leaving 8 bases not matched to a gene. CDR3 DNA: TGTGCCACCAGCCCGACAGGGTCCAAAAATTCACCCCTCCACTTT. Translation: CATSPTGSKNSPLHF.

The chain couples TRBV4-2 to TRBJ2-3; D gene ambiguous. V lost 1 base and J 0 bases, leaving 8 bases between the germline ends. The CDR3 totals 15 residues. Per the germline V gene, CDR1 is LGHNA and CDR2 is YNFKEQ. The CDR3 loop reads CASSQVEASTDTQYF. DNA of the CDR3: TGTGCCAGCAGCCAAGTAGAGGCTAGCACAGATACGCAGTATTTT.

The rearrangement uses TRBV30 and TRBJ2-7; D might be TRBD1 (5 bases). The V end lost 1 base, the J end lost 2 bases, and 9 bases lay between the germline ends. This CDR3 is built from 13 residues. CDR1 and CDR2 from the germline V gene are GTSNPN and SVGIG (reference sequence). CDR3 sequence reads: CAWSGGHPYEQYF. CDR3 DNA sequence: TGTGCCTGGAGTGGAGGACACCCCTACGAGCAGTACTTC.

The CDR3 sequence is CASSDSPTQVTQYF. CDR3 bases: TGTGCCAGCAGTGACAGCCCAACCCAGGTTACGCAGTATTTT. The chain employs TRBV6-2 or TRBV6-3 and TRBJ2-3; a possible D gene is TRBD1 (5 bases). The CDR3 has 14 residues. Per the germline V gene, CDR1 is MNHEY and CDR2 is SVGEGT. V was cut by 5 bases and J by 8 bases, with 17 bases left in between.

This clonotype was seen repeatedly, ten times or more. The rearrangement links TRBV24-1 to TRBJ2-1; TRBD2 matches at 8 bases. The germline CDR1 and CDR2 sequences are KGHDR and SFDVKD. The junction had 16 bases not matched to a gene; V was cut back by 9 bases and J by 7 bases. This CDR3 comprises 16 residues. CDR3 nucleotide sequence: TGTGCCACCTCGTCGCCAGCGGGAGTGAGGATGAATGAGCAGTTCTTC. Translating gives CATSSPAGVRMNEQFF.

Written as DNA, the CDR3 is TGCAGTGCTAGAGCGGGACAGGCCCTTACTTCGAACACTGAAGCTTTCTTT. It specifies CSARAGQALTSNTEAFF. The chain joins TRBV20-1 to TRBJ1-1; TRBD1 matches at 8 bases. CDR1 is DFQATT, CDR2 SNEGSKA, per germline (reference sequence). The trim removed 1 base at V and 1 base at J, leaving 11 bases unmatched. The CDR3 covers 17 residues.

This clonotype has just a few counts. CDR3 sequence: CSAADSNGGSEQYF. For the CDR3, the DNA is TGCAGTGCTGCCGACTCGAATGGGGGAAGCGAGCAGTACTTC. The V gene is TRBV20-1, the J gene TRBJ2-7; D may correspond to TRBD1 or TRBD2 (5 bases each). V was pared by 5 bases and J by 6 bases, with 20 bases between. The CDR3 is 14 amino acids. Germline-derived CDR1 and CDR2 are DFQATT and SNEGSKA (reference sequence).

V and J are TRBV5-1 and TRBJ2-2; no reliable D call. There are 12 residues in the CDR3. V lost 4 bases and J 7 bases, leaving 8 bases between the germline ends. The germline CDR1 and CDR2 sequences are SGHRS and YFSETQ. CDR3 sequence: CASSPPGGELFF. CDR3 sequence (DNA): TGCGCCAGCAGCCCCCCTGGCGGGGAGCTGTTTTTT.

The chain uses TRBV7-2 and TRBJ2-3; possibly TRBD2 for D (6 bases). This CDR3 comprises 14 residues. V was pared by 5 bases and J by 5 bases, with 14 bases between. Germline CDR1 reads SGHTA; CDR2 reads FQGNSA. CDR3 protein: CASSLEWRGDTQYF. In DNA, the CDR3 is TGTGCCAGCAGCCTAGAGTGGAGGGGAGATACGCAGTATTTT. Filled out from reference TRBV7-2 and TRBJ2-3, the complete variable domain reads GAGVSQSPSNKVTEKGKDVELRCDPISGHTALYWYRQSLGQGLEFLIYFQGNSAPDKSGLPSDRFSAERTGGSVSTLTIQRTQQEDSAVYLCASSLEWRGDTQYFGPGTRLTVL.

The CDR3, as DNA: TGCGCCAGCAGCCAAGTGCCGGGAGCCTCCTACGAGCAGTACTTC. Amino acids: CASSQVPGASYEQYF. The rearrangement uses TRBV4-1 and TRBJ2-7; TRBD2 is a possible D gene (6 bases). The germline V and J ends were trimmed by 1 base and 0 bases, with 10 bases remaining between them. Per the germline V gene, CDR1 is MGHRA and CDR2 is YSYEKL. This CDR3 spans 15 amino acids.

This clonotype has a handful of counts. The chain employs TRBV11-2 and TRBJ1-3; no clear D gene. There are 14 residues in the CDR3. CDR1 SGHAT and CDR2 FQNNGV come from the germline V gene. The V end lost 0 bases, the J end lost 9 bases, and 12 bases lay between the germline ends. Here the CDR3 reads CASSLEDQKGTIYF. CDR3 in DNA: TGTGCCAGCAGCTTAGAGGATCAAAAGGGCACCATATATTTT.

The chain couples TRBV4-1 to TRBJ2-3; D not certain. Germline values: CDR1 MGHRA, CDR2 YSYEKL. The CDR3 extends over 13 amino acids. V lost 6 bases, J lost 2 bases, and 9 bases lay in between. The DNA for the CDR3 is TGCGCCAGCAGTCCGGTTTCCACAGATACGCAGTATTTT. Protein sequence: CASSPVSTDTQYF.

This sequence joins TRBV5-1 and TRBJ2-3, with no clear D. CDR3 length: 14 residues. Trimming shortened V by 2 bases and J by 5 bases, and 12 bases separated the two germline ends. CDR1 and CDR2 (germline): SGHRS, YFSETQ. The CDR3 reads CASSFGTVLDTQYF. Written as DNA, the CDR3 is TGCGCCAGCAGCTTTGGCACCGTCCTAGATACGCAGTATTTT.

This clonotype was observed a handful of times. DNA for the CDR3: TGTGCCAATGGGGAGGGGACTGGTCACGAGCAGTACTTC. Residues: CANGEGTGHEQYF. The chain couples TRBV21-1 to TRBJ2-7; the table's D call, TRBD2, was not checked against the DNA. TRBV21-1 is an annotated pseudogene. The CDR3 totals 13 residues.

This clonotype was observed a handful of times. This rearrangement joins TRBV29-1 to TRBJ1-1; tentatively, D is TRBD1 (6 bases). Trimming left V 4 bases short and J 0 bases short, with 12 bases between. Germline loops: CDR1 SQVTM, CDR2 ANQGSEA. This CDR3 has 14 amino acids. The CDR3 region is CSVAAGVLNTEAFF. CDR3 bases: TGCAGCGTTGCGGCAGGGGTCCTGAACACTGAAGCTTTCTTT.

Only a few counts were recorded for this clonotype. The rearrangement uses TRBV11-2 and TRBJ1-1; TRBD1 matches 7 bases. This CDR3 has 11 amino acids. The germline gives CDR1 SGHAT, CDR2 FQNNGV. Losses at the gene ends were 5 bases for V and 8 bases for J; bases not matched to a gene: 2. For the CDR3, the DNA is TGTGCCAGCAGCCTGGACAGGGAAGCTTTCTTT. Its protein is CASSLDREAFF.

V and J are TRBV12-3 or TRBV12-4 and TRBJ1-2; a weak D match, TRBD1 (5 bases). Trimming took 3 bases from V and 8 from J, leaving 10 bases between them. The CDR3 sequence is 12 residues long. The DNA for the CDR3 is TGTGCCAGCAGTTTTTCCAGGGAAGGCTACACCTTC. Amino acid sequence: CASSFSREGYTF.

In this sample, this clonotype turned up a few times. This sequence joins TRBV7-2 and TRBJ1-5, with D unresolved. Germline CDR1 SGHTA, CDR2 FQGNSA. Trimming took off 5 bases at V and 3 bases at J, with 8 bases between the two ends. The length of the CDR3 is 13 residues. CDR3 loop: CASSPGVNQPQHF. CDR3 bases: TGTGCCAGCAGCCCAGGCGTCAATCAGCCCCAGCATTTT.

This clonotype showed up just once. The chain employs TRBV5-1 and TRBJ2-3; 13 bases line up with TRBD2. The CDR3 is 16 residues long. Germline V gene data show CDR1 as SGHRS and CDR2 as YFSETQ. The V gene end was trimmed by 3 bases and the J gene end by 9 bases; junction bases not matched to a gene: 10. As DNA, the CDR3 is TGCGCCAGCAGCTCAGGCACTAGCGGGGGGGCCGAGACGCAGTATTTT. Translated: CASSSGTSGGAETQYF.

This sequence joins TRBV7-2 and TRBJ2-4, with TRBD1 identical over 11 bases. Germline V gene data show CDR1 as SGHTA and CDR2 as FQGNSA. This CDR3 spans 16 amino acids. V shed 5 bases and J 2 bases; nucleotides not matched to a gene: 5. CDR3 in amino acids: CASSPGQGASKNIQYF. In nucleotides, the CDR3 is TGTGCCAGCAGCCCAGGACAGGGGGCTTCCAAAAACATTCAGTACTTC.

The rearrangement joins TRBV10-3 to TRBJ2-2, with D perhaps matching TRBD2 (6 bases). This CDR3 has 17 amino acids. Germline V gene sequence: CDR1 ENHRY, CDR2 SYGVKD. V shed 4 bases and J shed 4 bases, with 19 bases lying between them. The CDR3 here is CAISANLFGRGTGELFF. Written as DNA, the CDR3 is TGTGCCATCAGTGCCAACCTCTTCGGGAGAGGCACCGGGGAGCTGTTTTTT.

This sequence joins TRBV14 and TRBJ2-1; 7 bases are a match to TRBD2. The CDR3 is 17 amino acids. Trimming cost V 3 bases and J 0 bases; bases outside gene matches: 8. Germline lookup yields CDR1 SGHDN and CDR2 FVKESK. CDR3 sequence (DNA): TGTGCCAGCAGCCACCAACCGGGACTAAGCTCCTACAATGAGCAGTTCTTC. Translated: CASSHQPGLSSYNEQFF.